These T cell receptor beta chains were read from a single sample in a study of shared clonotypes between healthy human individuals. Clones were read by immunoSEQ multiplex PCR, and TCRdb kept only the in-frame ones, dropping some. Here the sample spans about 1,800,000 clones, around 96% being singletons. Sequences were obtained from naive CD8+ T cells sorted from blood. The source is a man aged 18 to 29 in good health. Each CDR3 is given with its conserved first and last residue. The D gene is left open where the match is weak. A row's size may be missing; if present it is once, few, many or a size class.

>TRBJ1-5|TRBD1|once|15|TRBV2
CASSPGTGPNQPQHF
TGTGCCAGCAGTCCCGGGACAGGGCCAAATCAGCCCCAGCATTTT
>TRBJ2-1|-|-|15|TRBV4-1
CASSHKRTGTYEQFF
TGCGCCAGCAGCCACAAGAGGACTGGGACGTATGAGCAGTTCTTC
>TRBJ2-3|TRBD1|-|14|TRBV4-1
CASRGPGQGDAQYF
TGCGCCAGCAGGGGGCCGGGACAGGGGGACGCGCAGTATTTT
>TRBJ2-7|-|once|14|TRBV2
CASSENAATYEQYF
TGTGCCAGCAGTGAAAATGCGGCCACCTACGAGCAGTACTTC
>TRBJ2-7|-|-|12|TRBV6-6
CASRDGPYEQYF
TGTGCCAGCAGGGACGGACCCTACGAGCAGTACTTC
>TRBJ1-2|-|-|11|TRBV6-5
CASSQGYGYTF
TGTGCCAGCAGTCAGGGCTATGGCTACACCTTC
>TRBJ1-4|TRBD1|-|14|TRBV10-3
CAISGGQGGEKLFF
TGTGCCATCAGTGGGGGACAGGGAGGTGAAAAACTGTTTTTT
>TRBJ2-2|-|-|15|TRBV6-6
CASSFSGANTGELFF
TGTGCCAGCAGTTTCAGCGGAGCGAACACCGGGGAGCTGTTTTTT
>TRBJ2-7|-|-|13|TRBV27
CASSPGGKYEQYF
TGTGCCAGCAGCCCTGGTGGTAAGTACGAGCAGTACTTC
>TRBJ2-7|-|-|12|TRBV29-1
CSALGENYEQYF
TGCAGCGCTCTAGGGGAAAACTACGAGCAGTACTTC
>TRBJ1-5|-|-|16|TRBV28
CASSLWGKRGNQPQHF
TGTGCCAGCAGTTTATGGGGGAAGCGGGGCAATCAGCCCCAGCATTTT